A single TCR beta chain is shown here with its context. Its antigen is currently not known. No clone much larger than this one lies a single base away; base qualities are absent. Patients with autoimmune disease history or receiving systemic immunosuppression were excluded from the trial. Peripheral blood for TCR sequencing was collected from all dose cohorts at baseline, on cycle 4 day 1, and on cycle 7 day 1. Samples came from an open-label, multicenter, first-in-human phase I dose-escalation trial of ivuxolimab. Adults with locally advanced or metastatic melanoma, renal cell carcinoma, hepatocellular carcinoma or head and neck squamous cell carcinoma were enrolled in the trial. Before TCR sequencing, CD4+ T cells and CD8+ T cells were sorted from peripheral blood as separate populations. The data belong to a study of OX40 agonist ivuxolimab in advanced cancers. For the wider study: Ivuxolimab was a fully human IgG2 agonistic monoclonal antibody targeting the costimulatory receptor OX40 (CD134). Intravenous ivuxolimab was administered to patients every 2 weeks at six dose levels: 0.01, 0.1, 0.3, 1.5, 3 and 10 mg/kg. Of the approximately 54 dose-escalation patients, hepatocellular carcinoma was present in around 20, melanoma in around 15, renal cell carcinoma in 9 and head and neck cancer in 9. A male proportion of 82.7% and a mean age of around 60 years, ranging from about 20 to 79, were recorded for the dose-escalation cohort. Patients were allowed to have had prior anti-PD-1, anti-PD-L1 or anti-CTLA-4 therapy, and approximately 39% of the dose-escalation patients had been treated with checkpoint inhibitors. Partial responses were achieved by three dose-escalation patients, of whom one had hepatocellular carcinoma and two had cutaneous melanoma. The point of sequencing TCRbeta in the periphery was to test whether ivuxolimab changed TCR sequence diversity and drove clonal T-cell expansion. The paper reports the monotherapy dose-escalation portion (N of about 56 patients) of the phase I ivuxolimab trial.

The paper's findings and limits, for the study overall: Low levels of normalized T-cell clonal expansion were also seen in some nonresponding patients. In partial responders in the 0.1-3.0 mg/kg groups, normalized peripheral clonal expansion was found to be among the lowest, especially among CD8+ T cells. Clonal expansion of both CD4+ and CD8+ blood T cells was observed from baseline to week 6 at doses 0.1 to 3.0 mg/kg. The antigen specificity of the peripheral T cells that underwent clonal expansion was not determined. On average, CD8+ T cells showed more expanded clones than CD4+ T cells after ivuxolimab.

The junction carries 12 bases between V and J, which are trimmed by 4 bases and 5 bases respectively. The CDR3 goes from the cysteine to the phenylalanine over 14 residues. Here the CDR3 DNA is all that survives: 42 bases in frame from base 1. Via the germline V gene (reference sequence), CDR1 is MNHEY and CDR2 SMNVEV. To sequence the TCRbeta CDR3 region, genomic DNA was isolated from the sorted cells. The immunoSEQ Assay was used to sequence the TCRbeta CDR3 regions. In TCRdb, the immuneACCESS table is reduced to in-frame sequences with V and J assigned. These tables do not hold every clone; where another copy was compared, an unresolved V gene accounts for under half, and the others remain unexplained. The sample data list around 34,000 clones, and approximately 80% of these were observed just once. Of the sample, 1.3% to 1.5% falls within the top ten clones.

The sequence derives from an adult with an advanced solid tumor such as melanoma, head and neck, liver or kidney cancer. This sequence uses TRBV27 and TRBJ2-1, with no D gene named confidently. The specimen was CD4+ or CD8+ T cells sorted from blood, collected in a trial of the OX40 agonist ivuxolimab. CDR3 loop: CASSSPWGNNEQFF. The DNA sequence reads TGTGCCAGCAGTTCCCCGTGGGGAAACAATGAGCAGTTCTTC.